The present T cell receptor (beta chain) was sequenced within a study of T-cell reconstitution after alpha-beta-depleted transplantation in children. The study, taken as a whole, reports: After transplant, at about two months, alpha-beta T cells were reportedly derived from several hundred expanded graft clones. Certain patients had high TCRbeta diversity at day 60, and it came from recipient T cells and thymic progenitors that survived. Counts and diversity of T cells one year after transplant came mostly from newly produced T cells.

As it was prepared, the TCRbeta library received unique molecular identifiers. TCRdb redid the calling of the PCR reads with MiXCR, one entry per CDR3 protein. The top ten hold around 9.8% of the sample, which has 330,000 or so distinct CDR3 sequences, roughly 7.8% seen once. This clonotype was seen a handful of times. Its antigen is unknown. The clonotype originates from a female patient aged 2-15 years who had a stem cell transplant for Fanconi anemia, so the T cells may come from the graft donor. The sample here was peripheral blood, taken 360 days after TCRalphabeta/CD19-depleted stem cell transplant.

The CDR3 region is CASSPGPDGEKLFF. CDR3 nucleotides: TGCGCCAGCAGCCCAGGGCCTGACGGGGAAAAACTGTTTTTT. The genes are TRBV4-1 and TRBJ1-4; TRBD1 is a possible D gene (5 bases). The length of the CDR3 is 14 residues. Trimming pared 4 bases from V and 8 bases from J, leaving 14 bases between. Germline lookup yields CDR1 MGHRA and CDR2 YSYEKL.